These 29 T cell receptor beta chains originate from one sample sequenced in a study of blood T cell repertoires in COVID-19. Here immunoSEQ multiplex PCR was the method, and the copy in TCRdb shows in-frame clones only, minus some. The repertoire holds under 300,000 clones, roughly 88% seen once, with about 12% in the top ten. The source material was peripheral blood. All receptors derive from an elderly man with acute or convalescent COVID-19.

The CDR3 is CASSIGQRWGNTGELFF. CDR3 nucleotide sequence: TGTGCCAGTAGTATAGGACAGCGTTGGGGTAACACCGGGGAGCTGTTTTTT. The V and J genes are TRBV19 and TRBJ2-2; a possible D gene is TRBD1 (5 bases). The CDR3 spans 17 residues. CDR1 is LNHDA, CDR2 SQIVND, per germline (reference sequence). V shed 1 base and J shed 2 bases, with 14 bases lying between them.

The chain recombines TRBV2 with TRBJ1-3; 7 positions agree with TRBD1. Germline V lookup: CDR1 SNHLY, CDR2 FYNNEI. V lost 7 bases and J lost 2; bases outside the gene matches: 11. The CDR3 consists of 16 residues. The CDR3 nucleotides read TGTGCCAGCACTGAGGGGGCGCAAATTACTGGAAACACCATATATTTT. Its translation: CASTEGAQITGNTIYF.

The chain combines TRBV12-3 or TRBV12-4 with TRBJ2-7; D not resolved. Trimming removed 6 bases at V and 1 base at J, with 7 bases between. The CDR3 sequence is 12 residues long. CDR3 nucleotides: TGTGCCAGCAGCCTGGAGTCCTACGAGCAGTACTTC. Translating gives CASSLESYEQYF.

The CDR3 sequence: CASSQKAGGAYEQYF. The CDR3 DNA reads TGTGCCAGCAGCCAAAAAGCGGGGGGCGCTTACGAGCAGTACTTC. The J gene is TRBJ2-7, the V gene TRBV11-3; 9 bases line up with TRBD2. This CDR3 contains 15 residues. CDR1 and CDR2 (germline): SGHNT, YENEEA. J gave up 4 bases and V 5 bases, and 9 bases lay outside the gene matches.

A few counts support this clone. Other DNA sequences in this sample translate to the same CDR3. V is TRBV5-5 and J is TRBJ1-4; weak D call: TRBD1 (5 bases). V lost 2 bases to trimming and J lost 6 bases, with 11 bases between them. In germline, CDR1 is SGHKS, CDR2 YYEKEE (reference sequence). The CDR3 sequence is 14 residues long. The CDR3 reads CASSFQGGDEKLFF. CDR3 nucleotides: TGTGCCAGCAGCTTCCAGGGAGGTGATGAAAAACTGTTTTTT.

V usage is TRBV3-1 (or the pseudogene TRBV3-2) and J usage is TRBJ2-5; 7 nucleotides match TRBD1. The J segment lost 1 base and the V segment lost 3 bases, leaving 5 bases of the junction unmatched. Germline V gene lookup returns CDR1 LGHDT and CDR2 YNNKEL (reference sequence). The CDR3 is 15 amino acids. CDR3 coding DNA: TGTGCCAGCAGCCAGGGACAGAGAGTCCAAGAGACCCAGTACTTC. It specifies CASSQGQRVQETQYF.

V gene TRBV5-1 combines with J gene TRBJ2-3, with unresolved D. The CDR3 totals 12 residues. V was cut by 3 bases and J by 4 bases, with 6 bases left in between. Per germline, CDR1 SGHRS and CDR2 YFSETQ. Written as DNA, the CDR3 is TGCGCCAGCAGCTGGGCGTCAGATACGCAGTATTTT. The encoded protein is CASSWASDTQYF.

This clone has only one observation. The chain carries TRBV4-3 and TRBJ1-2; no clear D gene. This CDR3 has 17 residues. Per the germline V gene, CDR1 is LGHNA and CDR2 is YSLEER. Between the trimmed V and J ends, which lost 4 bases and 4 bases, there was a span of 22 bases. The CDR3 reads CASSPQSRFLAGYGYTF. CDR3 DNA sequence: TGCGCCAGCAGCCCCCAGTCTCGATTCTTAGCGGGCTATGGCTACACCTTC.

The genes are TRBV18 and TRBJ1-4; maybe TRBD1 (6 bases). In germline, CDR1 is KGHSH, CDR2 LQKENI. The CDR3 runs to 18 residues. V dropped 3 bases and J dropped 2 bases, with 19 bases sitting between them. CDR3 sequence (DNA): TGTGCCAGCTCACCCCTCGAAAGTGGGGGCAGTACTAATGAAAAACTGTTTTTT. It translates to CASSPLESGGSTNEKLFF.

A few counts support this clone. The V gene is TRBV9, the J gene TRBJ1-2; 9 bases match TRBD1. This CDR3 region has 16 residues. The trim removed 2 bases at V and 4 bases at J, leaving 9 bases unmatched. Germline assignment: CDR1 SGDLS and CDR2 YYNGEE. The DNA for the CDR3 is TGTGCCAGCAGCGTGGGGGGACAGGGATGGCTCTATGGCTACACCTTC. It is translated as CASSVGGQGWLYGYTF.

This sequence joins TRBV6-5 and TRBJ1-4; perhaps TRBD1 as D (5 bases). Germline CDR1 MNHEY, CDR2 SVGAGI. Trimming removed 4 bases from V and 6 bases from J, with 12 bases in between. The CDR3 runs to 14 residues. The CDR3 loop is CASSFGTVDEKLFF. DNA of the CDR3: TGTGCCAGCAGTTTCGGGACTGTGGATGAAAAACTGTTTTTT.

V usage is TRBV5-1 and J usage is TRBJ1-4; TRBD1 aligns across 9 bases. In germline, CDR1 is SGHRS, CDR2 YFSETQ. The CDR3 covers 18 residues. J lost 3 bases, V lost 4 bases, and 13 bases had no gene match. CDR3 DNA sequence: TGCGCCAGCAGCCCCGGGACAGGGATTTATTTAGCTAATGAAAAACTGTTTTTT. Amino acids: CASSPGTGIYLANEKLFF.

The chain is built from TRBV4-1 and TRBJ2-5; weak D call: TRBD1 (5 bases). Germline assignment: CDR1 MGHRA and CDR2 YSYEKL. This CDR3 spans 16 amino acids. Deletions cut 1 base from V and 5 bases from J, with 17 bases between. The CDR3 here is CASSQGLQGMGETQYF. For the CDR3, the DNA is TGCGCCAGCAGCCAAGGGCTTCAGGGTATGGGGGAGACCCAGTACTTC.

The V gene is TRBV19, the J gene TRBJ1-1; D gene ambiguous. V was trimmed by 7 bases and J by 4 bases, leaving 16 bases between them. The CDR3 length is 14 residues. Germline V CDR1 and CDR2: LNHDA, SQIVND (reference sequence). CDR3 DNA: TGTGCCAGTATAAGCGACCCTCGGGGCACTGAAGCTTTCTTT. This encodes CASISDPRGTEAFF.

This chain connects TRBV5-1 to TRBJ1-2; 7 bases map to TRBD1. The germline V gene has CDR1 SGHRS and CDR2 YFSETQ. V shed 0 bases, J shed 8 bases, and the junction held 10 bases outside the gene matches. The CDR3 contains 15 residues. The CDR3 reads CASSLESTGNRGYTF. DNA of the CDR3: TGCGCCAGCAGCTTGGAATCGACAGGGAATCGGGGCTACACCTTC.

The chain combines TRBV3-1 (or the pseudogene TRBV3-2) with TRBJ1-5, with unresolved D. The CDR3 has 15 residues. Trimming left V 1 base short and J 0 bases short, with 7 bases between. The germline gives CDR1 LGHDT, CDR2 YNNKEL (reference sequence). This CDR3 is CASSQGTYSNQPQHF. The CDR3 DNA is TGTGCCAGCAGCCAAGGCACCTATAGCAATCAGCCCCAGCATTTT.

The chain employs TRBV6-1 and TRBJ2-7, with a possible D match to TRBD1 (6 bases). V shed 4 bases and J shed 4 bases, with 20 bases lying between them. The CDR3 runs to 16 residues. Germline lookup yields CDR1 MNHNS and CDR2 SASEGT. The CDR3 loop is CASSAPSQGSGYEQYF. In DNA form, the CDR3 reads TGTGCCAGCAGTGCTCCGAGCCAGGGGAGTGGGTACGAGCAGTACTTC.

This clone was seen only a few times. The CDR3 loop is CASSQAVGERDTQYF. CDR3 coding DNA: TGTGCCAGCAGCCAAGCTGTCGGGGAACGAGATACGCAGTATTTT. V usage is TRBV4-2 and J usage is TRBJ2-3, with a weak D call TRBD2 (5 bases). The CDR3 spans 15 residues. Trimming shortened V by 1 base and J by 5 bases, and 13 bases separated the two germline ends. Germline V gene data show CDR1 as LGHNA and CDR2 as YNFKEQ.

The chain joins TRBV18 to TRBJ2-7; 7 bases line up with TRBD1. With V trimmed by 6 bases and J by 3 bases, 5 bases remained unmatched. The length of the CDR3 is 13 residues. Germline V lookup: CDR1 KGHSH, CDR2 LQKENI. This CDR3 reads CASSSGTVYEQYF. The CDR3 DNA reads TGTGCCAGCTCGTCCGGGACAGTCTACGAGCAGTACTTC. The whole variable domain, remainder taken from reference TRBV18 and TRBJ2-7, is NAGVMQNPRHLVRRRGQEARLRCSPMKGHSHVYWYRQLPEEGLKFMVYLQKENIIDESGMPKERFSAEFPKEGPSILRIQQVVRGDSAAYFCASSSGTVYEQYFGPGTRLTVT.

The rearrangement uses TRBV4-1 and TRBJ1-2; D is uncertain. The germline gives CDR1 MGHRA, CDR2 YSYEKL. Trimming took 0 bases from V and 3 from J, leaving 11 bases between them. The CDR3 extends over 15 amino acids. The CDR3 is CASSQDERADYGYTF. CDR3 DNA: TGCGCCAGCAGCCAAGATGAGAGGGCCGACTATGGCTACACCTTC.

This clone occurred once. The rearrangement joins TRBV5-4 to TRBJ2-3; 7 bases map to TRBD1. V was pared by 1 base and J by 0 bases, with 2 bases of the junction left unmatched. CDR1 is SGHNT, CDR2 YYREEE, per germline (reference sequence). The CDR3 runs 15 residues. The CDR3 nucleotides are TGTGCCAGCAGCTTGAAGGGACAGAGCACAGATACGCAGTATTTT. This encodes CASSLKGQSTDTQYF.

The V gene is TRBV3-1 (or the pseudogene TRBV3-2), the J gene TRBJ2-2, with 14 bases aligning to TRBD2. Germline loops: CDR1 LGHDT, CDR2 YNNKEL (reference sequence). With V trimmed by 4 bases and J by 7 bases, 5 bases remained unmatched. The CDR3 is made up of 16 amino acids. The DNA of the CDR3 is TGTGCCAGCAGCCCGGTGACTAGCGGGAGGGTCGGGGAGCTGTTTTTT. Translating it yields CASSPVTSGRVGELFF.

The chain carries TRBV5-1 and TRBJ2-1, with 11 bases aligning to TRBD2. From germline, CDR1 is SGHRS and CDR2 YFSETQ. The CDR3 spans 16 residues. J lost 9 bases, V lost 0 bases, and 8 bases had no gene match. The CDR3 nucleotides read TGCGCCAGCAGCTTGGGTTTAGCGGGAGGGCCCGTTGAGCAGTTCTTC. Residues: CASSLGLAGGPVEQFF. Drawing the rest from reference TRBV5-1 and TRBJ2-1, the complete variable domain is KAGVTQTPRYLIKTRGQQVTLSCSPISGHRSVSWYQQTPGQGLQFLFEYFSETQRNKGNFPGRFSGRQFSNSRSEMNVSTLELGDSALYLCASSLGLAGGPVEQFFGPGTRLTVL.

The V and J genes are TRBV19 and TRBJ2-7; 7 nucleotides agree with TRBD1. The CDR3 sequence is 14 residues long. CDR1 LNHDA and CDR2 SQIVND come from the germline V gene (reference sequence). V was clipped by 3 bases and J by 5 bases; unmatched bases: 7. CDR3 in DNA: TGTGCCAGTAGTATTGGGGGACAGAGTAACGAGCAGTACTTC. This encodes CASSIGGQSNEQYF.

The chain joins TRBV12-5 to TRBJ1-5; 7 bases are a match to TRBD1. The V gene end was trimmed by 6 bases and the J gene end by 5 bases; junction bases not matched to a gene: 22. This CDR3 contains 19 residues. Looked up from germline, CDR1 is LGHNT and CDR2 is FRNRAP. CDR3 protein: CASGPHYPGQKKIHQPQHF. As DNA, the CDR3 is TGTGCTAGTGGGCCGCATTATCCGGGACAGAAAAAAATCCATCAGCCCCAGCATTTT.

Only a few counts were recorded for this clone. The chain links TRBV28 to TRBJ1-5, with TRBD1 as a possible D gene (5 bases). CDR1 is MDHEN and CDR2 is SYDVKM in the germline V gene. The CDR3 contains 14 residues. The germline V and J ends were trimmed by 6 bases and 0 bases, with 9 bases remaining between them. CDR3 sequence (DNA): TGTGCCAGCAGCTCAGGGTATAGCAATCAGCCCCAGCATTTT. Amino acid sequence: CASSSGYSNQPQHF. Complete variable domain (other parts from reference TRBV28 and TRBJ1-5): DVKVTQSSRYLVKRTGEKVFLECVQDMDHENMFWYRQDPGLGLRLIYFSYDVKMKEKGDIPEGYSVSREKKERFSLILESASTNQTSMYLCASSSGYSNQPQHFGDGTRLSIL.

This chain connects TRBV6-5 to TRBJ2-4; no reliable D call. The germline V and J ends were trimmed by 7 bases and 0 bases, with 13 bases remaining between them. This CDR3 is built from 15 residues. CDR1 MNHEY and CDR2 SVGAGI come from the germline V gene. This CDR3 is CASTRRELAKNIQYF. CDR3 sequence (DNA): TGTGCCAGCACCCGAAGAGAACTAGCCAAAAACATTCAGTACTTC.

V is TRBV27 and J is TRBJ1-1, with unresolved D. Trimming removed 0 bases at V and 7 bases at J, with 15 bases between. This CDR3 has 15 amino acids. The germline V gene has CDR1 MNHEY and CDR2 SMNVEV (reference sequence). CDR3 sequence reads: CASSLSMTGRGEAFF. As DNA, the CDR3 is TGTGCCAGCAGTTTATCTATGACGGGGAGAGGTGAAGCTTTCTTT.

The rearrangement joins TRBV5-6 to TRBJ1-1; TRBD1 agrees at 7 bases. Germline V gene data show CDR1 as SGHDT and CDR2 as YYEEEE. J gave up 10 bases and V 3 bases, and 6 bases lay outside the gene matches. CDR3 length equals 12 residues. In nucleotides, the CDR3 is TGTGCCAGCAGCTATGGGACAGAATTAGCTTTCTTT. Translating it yields CASSYGTELAFF.